One sample yielded the 26 T cell receptor beta chains listed below, sequenced in a study of early T cells in non-severe SARS-CoV-2 infection (dated by TCRdb to the early 2020s). Library preparation employed 5' RACE. Reads for this sample came from a NextSeq 500. TCRdb ran its own pipeline on the public reads, namely fastp trimming at Q25 and MiXCR clone calling, and kept in-frame beta chains. Rows with a matching CDR3 protein are joined into one entry that keeps the most common DNA and genes. Present in this sample are 70,000 to 75,000 distinct CDR3 sequences, 9% to 15% of which were seen just once. The ten largest clones represent about 4.2% of the sample. The material sequenced was whole blood. Receptors originate from an adult who was a healthcare worker with PCR-confirmed SARS-CoV-2 infection or an uninfected control (not recorded which).

This clonotype was seen many times. The V and J genes are TRBV29-1 and TRBJ2-1; D may be TRBD2 (5 bases). The CDR3 is 12 residues long. V was pared by 6 bases and J by 0 bases, with 6 bases between. CDR1 is SQVTM, CDR2 ANQGSEA, per germline. The CDR3 reads CSVEVSYNEQFF. The CDR3 region has the DNA TGCAGCGTGGAGGTCTCCTACAATGAGCAGTTCTTC.

This clonotype was detected ten times or more. The rearrangement uses TRBV4-1 and TRBJ2-1, with TRBD1 identical over 7 bases. The CDR3 runs 14 residues. The germline CDR1 and CDR2 sequences are MGHRA and YSYEKL. The V gene end was trimmed by 6 bases and the J gene end by 7 bases; junction bases not matched to a gene: 9. CDR3 DNA: TGCGCCAGCAGAAAGACAGGGATTGGGAATGAGCAGTTCTTC. This translates into CASRKTGIGNEQFF.

The chain recombines TRBV6-6 with TRBJ2-5; D may match TRBD1 or TRBD2 (5 bases each). The V and J ends lost 6 bases and 5 bases respectively, with 22 bases between them. The CDR3 loop spans 16 amino acids. Germline CDR1 and CDR2: MNHNY and SVGAGI (reference sequence). The CDR3: CASSSPLAQAGETQYF. As DNA, the CDR3 is TGTGCCAGCAGCTCCCCCCTAGCACAGGCTGGGGAGACCCAGTACTTC.

This clonotype came up a few times. V usage is TRBV5-1 and J usage is TRBJ2-3; D is undetermined. Trimming removed 0 bases from V and 0 bases from J, with 8 bases in between. Looked up from germline, CDR1 is SGHRS and CDR2 is YFSETQ. The CDR3 contains 15 residues. The DNA for the CDR3 is TGCGCCAGCAGCTTGGCGGCAGCTAGCACAGATACGCAGTATTTT. It is translated as CASSLAAASTDTQYF.

The table lists this clonotype with a few counts. This chain uses TRBV11-2 with TRBJ2-1; 14 positions agree with TRBD2. In germline, CDR1 is SGHAT, CDR2 FQNNGV. The CDR3 is 18 amino acids. The V gene end was trimmed by 3 bases and the J gene end by 8 bases; junction bases not matched to a gene: 12. As DNA, the CDR3 is TGTGCCAGCAGCTTTCCCCGACACGGGACTAGCGGGAGTGATGAGCAGTTCTTC. It codes for CASSFPRHGTSGSDEQFF.

This clonotype was observed a few times. The V and J genes are TRBV6-1 and TRBJ2-2; the match to TRBD2 covers 13 bases. Looked up from germline, CDR1 is MNHNS and CDR2 is SASEGT. V shed 3 bases and J 3 bases; nucleotides not matched to a gene: 13. The CDR3 runs to 20 residues. The CDR3 loop is CASSDRQPTSGRLDTGELFF. The CDR3 nucleotides read TGTGCCAGCAGTGACCGACAGCCGACTAGCGGGAGGTTGGACACCGGGGAGCTGTTTTTT.

This clonotype has a handful of counts. The chain is built from TRBV21-1 and TRBJ2-1. TRBV21-1 is reported as a pseudogene. The CDR3 covers 9 residues. For the CDR3, the DNA is TGTGCCACCCTAGGTGAGCAGTTCTTC. This translates into CATLGEQFF.

The genes are TRBV5-1 and TRBJ1-5; D unclear. The V end was cut by 5 bases, the J end by 2 bases, with 8 bases between. Per germline, CDR1 SGHRS and CDR2 YFSETQ. The CDR3 is made up of 13 amino acids. The CDR3 bases are TGCGCCAGCAGTACAGAAGGCAATCAGCCCCAGCATTTT. Translation gives CASSTEGNQPQHF.

Many counts were recorded for this clonotype. The rearrangement links TRBV3-1 to TRBJ1-5; D call uncertain. The germline V and J ends were trimmed by 7 bases and 6 bases, with 4 bases remaining between them. The CDR3 has 10 residues. Per germline, CDR1 LGHDT and CDR2 YNNKEL (reference sequence). The DNA of the CDR3 is TGTGCCAGCACCCCTCAGCCCCAGCATTTT. Its protein is CASTPQPQHF.

This clonotype was found many times. This chain uses TRBV20-1 with TRBJ2-1; a weak D match, TRBD2 (6 bases). CDR3 length: 15 residues. Trimming removed 0 bases from V and 3 bases from J, with 12 bases in between. Germline CDR1 is DFQATT and CDR2 is SNEGSKA (reference sequence). The CDR3 DNA is TGCAGTGCTAGAGATCCCGGGACTGACTACAATGAGCAGTTCTTC. It codes for CSARDPGTDYNEQFF.

This clonotype was seen more than once but under ten times. V usage is TRBV5-1 and J usage is TRBJ2-3; a possible D gene is TRBD2 (6 bases). The CDR3 loop spans 15 amino acids. V lost 2 bases, J lost 0 bases, and 10 bases lay in between. Germline V gene data show CDR1 as SGHRS and CDR2 as YFSETQ. The CDR3 loop is CASSFGGFSTDTQYF. The CDR3, as DNA: TGCGCCAGCAGCTTCGGGGGTTTTAGCACAGATACGCAGTATTTT.

This clonotype was detected ten times or more. The CDR3 spells CASSFWTPPTGELFF. The CDR3 DNA follows: TGTGCCAGCAGCTTTTGGACCCCGCCCACCGGGGAGCTGTTTTTT. The V and J genes are TRBV13 and TRBJ2-2, with D unresolved. CDR1 and CDR2 from the germline V gene are PRHDT and FYEKMQ (reference sequence). V was pared by 3 bases and J by 4 bases, with 12 bases between. The CDR3 extends over 15 amino acids.

This clonotype appeared many times. The chain recombines TRBV7-2 with TRBJ2-5; D possibly corresponds to TRBD2 (6 bases). Germline CDR1 SGHTA, CDR2 FQGNSA. Trimming shortened V by 1 base and J by 3 bases, and 12 bases separated the two germline ends. This CDR3 region has 15 residues. The CDR3 coding sequence is TGTGCCAGCAGCTTAGATGGCGGGGTGGAAGAGACCCAGTACTTC. Amino acids: CASSLDGGVEETQYF.

The chain uses TRBV4-1 and TRBJ2-3, with TRBD1 matching 9 bases. The V gene's germline CDR1 is MGHRA and CDR2 YSYEKL. This CDR3 is 16 amino acids long. V trimming: 4 bases; J trimming: 5 bases; junction bases outside the gene matches: 10. The CDR3 is CASSRRDRDVLDTQYF. In nucleotides, the CDR3 is TGCGCCAGCAGCCGAAGGGACAGGGATGTGTTAGATACGCAGTATTTT.

The sample holds a few counts of this clonotype. The chain carries TRBV11-2 and TRBJ2-1; TRBD1 matches 7 bases. This CDR3 is 15 amino acids long. Unmatched junction bases numbered 6, after V lost 2 bases and J lost 5 bases. The germline gives CDR1 SGHAT, CDR2 FQNNGV. The CDR3 sequence: CASSLWDRRDNEQFF. CDR3 nucleotides: TGTGCCAGCAGCTTATGGGACAGAAGGGACAATGAGCAGTTCTTC.

This clonotype was recorded at least ten times. The chain's CDR3 is CASSLRDRENSPLHF. The CDR3 nucleotides read TGTGCCAGCAGCTTGCGGGACAGGGAAAATTCACCCCTCCACTTT. This sequence joins TRBV5-5 and TRBJ1-6; 9 positions agree with TRBD1. J gave up 7 bases and V 1 base, and 3 bases lay outside the gene matches. The CDR3 is 15 residues long. Germline lookup yields CDR1 SGHKS and CDR2 YYEKEE (reference sequence).

This clonotype was observed a few times. This sequence joins TRBV29-1 and TRBJ2-1; D may match TRBD1 or TRBD2 (9 bases each). Germline lookup yields CDR1 SQVTM and CDR2 ANQGSEA. The V gene lost 5 bases and the J gene lost 5 bases, with 28 bases spanning the gap. The CDR3 runs to 18 residues. CDR3 sequence: CSVTPGQGRGLANNEQFF. The DNA for the CDR3 is TGCAGCGTTACACCGGGACAGGGCCGCGGACTAGCGAACAATGAGCAGTTCTTC.

The V and J genes are TRBV12-3 or TRBV12-4 and TRBJ1-3; no clear D. This CDR3 is built from 14 residues. Trimming removed 6 bases from V and 8 bases from J, with 17 bases in between. CDR3 nucleotide sequence: TGTGCCAGCAGCCTCTGGTCCTCTCCCGACACCATATATTTT. This encodes CASSLWSSPDTIYF.

The genes are TRBV29-1 and TRBJ2-3; D gene uncertain. The length of the CDR3 is 11 residues. V lost 0 bases to trimming and J lost 5 bases, with 3 bases between them. CDR1 is SQVTM, CDR2 ANQGSEA, per germline. The CDR3 nucleotides are TGCAGCGTTGAAGACTTAGATACGCAGTATTTT. Protein: CSVEDLDTQYF.

Note on this clonotype: This may stem from a read error, because a much larger clone lies one nucleotide away. The chain recombines TRBV7-9 with TRBJ1-1, with no clear D. Germline-derived CDR1 and CDR2 are SEHNR and FQNEAQ (reference sequence). This CDR3 region has 11 residues. Trimming removed 1 base at V and 6 bases at J, with 3 bases between. The CDR3 nucleotides read TGTGCCAGCAGCTTAGTTTCTGAAGCTTTCTTT. Residues: CASSLVSEAFF.

This clonotype was counted a few times. The genes are TRBV7-2 and TRBJ2-3, with TRBD2 matching 7 bases. With 4 bases clipped from V and 1 base from J, the junction kept 5 bases outside the gene matches. This CDR3 is built from 15 residues. CDR1 and CDR2 (germline): SGHTA, FQGNSA. The CDR3: CASSSPAGGTDTQYF. The CDR3, as DNA: TGTGCCAGCAGCTCGCCGGCGGGGGGCACAGATACGCAGTATTTT.

The table lists this clonotype with a few counts. The rearrangement links TRBV7-6 to TRBJ2-5; unclear D gene. The CDR3 is 15 amino acids. V was pared by 5 bases and J by 5 bases, with 18 bases between. Germline V lookup: CDR1 SGHVS, CDR2 FNYEAQ. CDR3 sequence reads: CASSANRATRETQYF. In DNA form, the CDR3 reads TGTGCCAGCAGCGCTAACCGGGCCACCCGGGAGACCCAGTACTTC.

The rearrangement links TRBV29-1 to TRBJ1-2, with TRBD1 as a possible D gene (5 bases). The CDR3 loop spans 15 amino acids. CDR1 is SQVTM, CDR2 ANQGSEA, per germline. V dropped 1 base and J dropped 5 bases, with 17 bases sitting between them. The CDR3 here is CSVEGGTATRYGYTF. As DNA, the CDR3 is TGCAGCGTTGAAGGTGGGACCGCCACGCGGTATGGCTACACCTTC.

This clonotype was detected ten times or more. The chain links TRBV5-1 to TRBJ2-3; D is ambiguous. Germline loops: CDR1 SGHRS, CDR2 YFSETQ. CDR3 length: 12 residues. The V end was cut by 7 bases, the J end by 4 bases, with 10 bases between. CDR3 nucleotides: TGCGCCAGCCGTCTCTCCGCAGATACGCAGTATTTT. Translation gives CASRLSADTQYF.

This chain links TRBV2 with TRBJ1-6, with a tentative D call TRBD1 (5 bases). The CDR3 length is 13 residues. Trimming removed 10 bases at V and 7 bases at J, with 14 bases between. From germline, CDR1 is SNHLY and CDR2 FYNNEI. The CDR3 DNA reads as TGTGCCACCACCCCCCAGGGAAATTCACCCCTCCACTTT. It encodes CATTPQGNSPLHF.

This clonotype was observed many times. The chain links TRBV4-1 to TRBJ2-7; D remains unclear. V was cut by 1 base and J by 2 bases, with 12 bases left in between. CDR1 and CDR2 (germline): MGHRA, YSYEKL. This CDR3 contains 15 residues. As DNA, the CDR3 is TGCGCCAGCAGCCAAGGTGAAGAGCCGCCCTACGAGCAGTACTTC. Its protein is CASSQGEEPPYEQYF.